Included here is one T cell receptor beta chain sequence, with context. Its specificity is unknown. The data are from a study of cytomegalovirus exposure and HLA in healthy donors. Study results and caveats: Association of a missense DCLRE1C variant with TCR beta V- and J-gene trimming was reported in a later analysis.

There are 14 residues in the CDR3. Trimming took 4 bases from V and 4 from J, leaving 11 bases between them. The germline gives CDR1 SGHTS, CDR2 YDEGEE. Primers included in the PCR were 60 Vbeta and 13 Jbeta primers. Some clones are missing from TCRdb's copy, which holds only in-frame ones; the method was immunoSEQ multiplex PCR. There are approximately 86,000 clones in the sample; around 84% occur only once, and over 7% lies in the top ten. The receptor comes from a man aged 35-49 years in good health and CMV-seropositive. Sequencing was performed on PBMCs. The chain employs TRBV5-8 and TRBJ1-4, with D tentatively TRBD1 (6 bases). In nucleotides, the CDR3 is TGTGCCAGCAGCCCCCAGGGGTTTAATGAAAAACTGTTTTTT. It yields the protein CASSPQGFNEKLFF.